The clone carrying this TCR beta chain was counted ten times or more. Its antigen is as yet unknown. This CDR3 contains 12 residues. Germline-derived CDR1 and CDR2 are SEHNR and FQNEAQ (reference sequence). Trimming shortened V by 3 bases and J by 7 bases, and 6 bases separated the two germline ends. Disease lasting under 3 months, a NOSPECS grade of at least 4, and a Clinical Activity Score of at least 3 were features of the ophthalmopathy patients. The diagnoses drew upon clinical symptoms, serum thyroxine and TRAb, thyroid ultrasound and orbital computed tomography. This entry belongs to a study of T cells in Graves' hyperthyroidism and ophthalmopathy. TCR beta CDR3 regions were amplified from RNA. The TCR CDR3 was amplified in a first-round RT-PCR using the HTBI primer set. MiXCR, applied by TCRdb to the multiplex PCR reads, yields one record per CDR3 protein. The sample records about 640,000 distinct CDR3 sequences, around 20% being singletons.

The study's findings and limits: Most expanded thyroid clonotypes above 0.001 also appeared in blood. Ophthalmopathy was separated from stable hyperthyroidism by a 13 V-J model.

The V call is TRBV7-9, the J call TRBJ2-2; D unclear. The sequence was collected from a man aged 25 to 40 with Graves' ophthalmopathy. The source material was blood. This CDR3 reads CASSFLGGELFF. The CDR3 DNA reads TGTGCCAGCAGCTTTCTAGGCGGGGAGCTGTTTTTT.